This T cell receptor (beta chain) was sequenced for a study of blood T cell repertoires in COVID-19 (TCRdb year 2020). Regarding the complete study: Samples from collaborators originated in the United States, Italy and Spain and spanned both the acute and convalescent phases of COVID-19. The prospective study material was composed of cDNA or gDNA derived from T cells, B-cell-depleted T cells, or PBMCs. Deeply sampled blood TCRbeta repertoires from subjects exposed to, actively infected with, or recovered from COVID-19 were included in the dataset. The repertoires were made available in a free public database intended to serve as a resource for research on the immune response to SARS-CoV-2. The samples were drawn from the first 160 participants of the ongoing ImmuneRACE study and from under 1,500 subjects provided by 6 global collaborators. Nearly every sample came with metadata listing a de-identified subject ID, COVID-19 status, age in years and sex. HLA class I and class II types, where available, came from metadata supplied by the sample provider rather than from assay-based typing. The study at large found these results: Clinical and demographic metadata were provided uncurated, with the amount varying by source and participant.

The junction shows trimming of 5 bases on V and 7 bases on J, and the gene matches do not reach 3 bases of it. Its CDR3 holds 14 amino acids, cysteine through phenylalanine. Only the CDR3 DNA is retained, 42 bases long and in frame from the first base. The germline V gene supplies CDR1 SGHNT and CDR2 YENEEA. The immunoSEQ Assay, a bias-controlled multiplex PCR, was used to amplify TCRbeta CDR3 regions from genomic DNA. In the original analysis: The number of nucleated cells in each sample was estimated from the amplification of reference gene primers within the assay. Sequence reads were collapsed and filtered to measure the absolute abundance of every unique TCRbeta CDR3 rearrangement. For each sample, productive Simpson clonality was calculated as the square root of Simpson's diversity index over productive rearrangements. TCRdb re-hosts the immuneACCESS table, in-frame sequences only. Its copies lack some clones; in the studies checked, an unresolved V gene accounts for under half of them, and the cause for the rest is not known. V and J calls and clone size are given by that table; D and trimming were obtained from the DNA. This sample has approximately 200,000 clones in its table, and about 90% of those were observed once. The ten largest clones take up less than 3.5% of the sample.

As to this clone: Its antigen remains undetermined. No base-level quality is on record; no much larger clone is a single base apart.

One collaborating source in Seattle enrolled patients during active infection and followed them longitudinally through the course of disease. The collaborating institutions used their own protocols to collect whole blood in K2EDTA tubes. Collaborator samples were shipped for TCRbeta analysis as frozen whole blood, isolated PBMCs, or DNA extracted from either sample type. The chain joins TRBV11-3 to TRBJ2-1, with TRBD2 matching 12 junction bases. The receptor's source is a young man with COVID-19, enrolled during active disease. Sequencing used peripheral blood. The nucleotide sequence reads as follows: TGTGCCAGCAGCCCGGGACTAGCGGGTAATGAGCAGTTCTTC. It codes for CASSPGLAGNEQFF.